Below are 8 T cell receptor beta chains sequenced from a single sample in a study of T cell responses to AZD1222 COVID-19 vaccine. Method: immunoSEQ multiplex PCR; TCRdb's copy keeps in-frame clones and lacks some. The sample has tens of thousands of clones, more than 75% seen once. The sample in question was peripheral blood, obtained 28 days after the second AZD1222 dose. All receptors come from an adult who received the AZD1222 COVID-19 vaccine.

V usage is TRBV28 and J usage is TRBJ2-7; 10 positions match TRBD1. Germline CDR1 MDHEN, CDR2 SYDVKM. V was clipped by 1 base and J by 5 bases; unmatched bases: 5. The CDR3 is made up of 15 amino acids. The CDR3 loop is CASSLSGTGAHEQYV. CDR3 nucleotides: TGTGCCAGCAGTTTATCCGGGACAGGGGCCCACGAGCAGTACGTC.

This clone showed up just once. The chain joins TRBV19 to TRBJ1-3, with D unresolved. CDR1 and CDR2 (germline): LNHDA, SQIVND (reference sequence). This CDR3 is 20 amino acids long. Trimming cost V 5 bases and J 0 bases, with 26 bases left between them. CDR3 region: CASSSLGSRSDGHSGNTIYF. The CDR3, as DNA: TGTGCCAGTAGTTCGTTAGGGTCCCGCTCCGACGGTCACTCTGGAAACACCATATATTTT.

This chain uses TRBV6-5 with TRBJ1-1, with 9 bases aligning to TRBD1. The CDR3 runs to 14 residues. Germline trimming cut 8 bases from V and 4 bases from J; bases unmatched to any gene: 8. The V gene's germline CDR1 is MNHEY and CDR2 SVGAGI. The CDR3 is CASSPQGAGTEAFF. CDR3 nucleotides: TGTGCCAGCTCCCCACAGGGGGCTGGCACTGAAGCTTTCTTT.

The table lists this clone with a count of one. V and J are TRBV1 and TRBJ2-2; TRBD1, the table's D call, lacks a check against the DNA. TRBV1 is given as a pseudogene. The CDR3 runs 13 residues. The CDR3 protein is CTSSQTGGEELFF. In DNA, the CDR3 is TGCACCAGCAGCCAAACAGGGGGCGAGGAGCTGTTTTTT.

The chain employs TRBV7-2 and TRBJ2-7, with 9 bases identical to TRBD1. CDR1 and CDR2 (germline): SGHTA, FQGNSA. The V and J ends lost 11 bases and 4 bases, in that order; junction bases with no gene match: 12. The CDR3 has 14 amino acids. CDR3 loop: CASAVGTGIYEQYF. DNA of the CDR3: TGTGCCTCCGCCGTAGGGACAGGGATTTACGAGCAGTACTTC.

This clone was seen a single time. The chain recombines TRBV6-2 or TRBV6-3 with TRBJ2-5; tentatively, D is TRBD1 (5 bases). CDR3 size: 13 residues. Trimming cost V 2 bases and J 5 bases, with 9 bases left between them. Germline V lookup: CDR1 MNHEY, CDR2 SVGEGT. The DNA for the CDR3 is TGTGCCAGCAGTTACCAGGGCCCCGAGACCCAGTACTTC. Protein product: CASSYQGPETQYF.

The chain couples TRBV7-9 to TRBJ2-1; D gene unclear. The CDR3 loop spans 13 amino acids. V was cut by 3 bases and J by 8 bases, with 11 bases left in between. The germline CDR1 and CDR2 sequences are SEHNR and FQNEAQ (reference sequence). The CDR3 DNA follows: TGTGCCAGCAGCTTCCGGAATATCGATGAGCAGTTCTTC. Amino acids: CASSFRNIDEQFF.

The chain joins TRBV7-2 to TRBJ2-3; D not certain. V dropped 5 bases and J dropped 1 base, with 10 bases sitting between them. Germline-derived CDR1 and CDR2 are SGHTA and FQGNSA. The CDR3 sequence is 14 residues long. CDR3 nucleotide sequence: TGTGCCAGCAGCCCTGGAGCCGGCACAGATACGCAGTATTTT. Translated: CASSPGAGTDTQYF. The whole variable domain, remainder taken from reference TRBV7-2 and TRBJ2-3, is GAGVSQSPSNKVTEKGKDVELRCDPISGHTALYWYRQSLGQGLEFLIYFQGNSAPDKSGLPSDRFSAERTGGSVSTLTIQRTQQEDSAVYLCASSPGAGTDTQYFGPGTRLTVL.